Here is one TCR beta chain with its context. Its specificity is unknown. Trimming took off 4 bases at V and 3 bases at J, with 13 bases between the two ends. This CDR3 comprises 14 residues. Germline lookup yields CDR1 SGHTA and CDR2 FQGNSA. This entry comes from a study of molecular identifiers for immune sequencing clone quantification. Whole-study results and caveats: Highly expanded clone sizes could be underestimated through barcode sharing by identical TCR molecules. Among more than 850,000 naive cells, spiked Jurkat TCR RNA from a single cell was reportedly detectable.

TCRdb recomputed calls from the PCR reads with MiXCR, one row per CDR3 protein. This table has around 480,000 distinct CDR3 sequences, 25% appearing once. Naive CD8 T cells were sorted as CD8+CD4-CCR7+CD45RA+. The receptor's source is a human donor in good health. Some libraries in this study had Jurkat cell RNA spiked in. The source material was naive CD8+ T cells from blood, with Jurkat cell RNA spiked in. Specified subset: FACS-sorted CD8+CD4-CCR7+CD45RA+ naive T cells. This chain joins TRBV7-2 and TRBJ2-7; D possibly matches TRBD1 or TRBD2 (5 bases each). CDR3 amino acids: CASSYAVGVYEQYF. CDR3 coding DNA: TGTGCCAGCAGCTACGCCGTGGGGGTCTACGAGCAGTACTTC.